This section outlines one T cell receptor (beta chain) sequence together with its context. This clonotype is judged medium-sized (0.01 to 0.1%). No cognate antigen has been identified for it. No base quality values were provided; no much bigger clone lies one nucleotide off. This entry is derived from a study of naive and memory T cell subsets (dated 2017 in TCRdb). In terms of the full investigation: The figure summarizing these samples reported approximately ten blood donors, 7 tuberculin skin test biopsies and 3 saline control biopsies. Skin biopsies were taken from tuberculin skin test sites or from saline-injected control sites and were processed for RNA extraction as described before. PCR2 was typically a SYBR Green qPCR stopped at a set threshold; low-input samples could instead use end-point PCR (around 6 cycles).

The germline V and J ends show losses of 2 bases and 2 bases respectively, and no gene match explains 9 bases of the junction. The CDR3 holds 18 amino acids from the cysteine to the phenylalanine. Solely the CDR3 DNA is kept, with 54 bases framed from the first base. The germline V gene (reference sequence) gives CDR1 as DFQATT and CDR2 as SNEGSKA. The paper as a whole reports these results and caveats: TCR sequences were reportedly obtained from both types of skin biopsy, with many more TCRs found at tuberculin skin test sites. The RNA-based method was acknowledged to be potentially sensitive to changes in TCR transcripts with T cell activation and differentiation. Skin biopsy collection and RNA processing details were not given in the paper but referenced to earlier studies. The larger number of TCRs at tuberculin skin test sites was interpreted as T cell infiltration of a delayed type IV hypersensitivity reaction.

Library construction relied on UMI-ligation and nested PCR. Four rounds of PCR, run with the SP2 primer together with nested alpha and beta constant region primers, were used to amplify the ligated cDNA. For the blood and skin samples, reverse transcription of TCR RNA was done with SuperScript IV along with alpha and beta constant region primers. Using T4 RNA ligase 1, an oligonucleotide carrying both the Illumina SP2 primer and a UMI was ligated onto the 3' end of the cDNA. The 12-nucleotide UMI consisted of two random hexamers with an eight-base spacer between the hexamers to prevent hairpin formation. From the second PCR onward, TCR alpha and beta chain libraries were processed separately and dual indexed for multiplexing. After pooling, the indexed libraries were analyzed by capillary electrophoresis and sequenced on either an Illumina MiSeq or NextSeq. PhiX DNA at roughly 5-7.5% was added to the libraries to raise base diversity and improve cluster recognition. The study's processing was this. Demultiplexor extracted UMIs from read 2, combined them with read 1 TCR sequence, and split reads by sample indices. V and J genes and V-J junctions were identified by Decombinator, which gave every TCR a five-part identifier that included V and J deletions. Collapsinator relied on UMIs to correct both sequencing errors and PCR amplification heterogeneity, producing a UMI-based abundance for each TCR. CDR3Translator converted identifiers to nucleotide sequence, translated to amino acids, and extracted CDR3 regions using terminal motifs. Error-corrected counts of alpha and beta TCRs from blood and skin were compared after being normalized to the amount of input RNA. TCRdb itself trimmed the public reads at Q25 with fastp, ran MiXCR and retained productive beta chains. When rows share a CDR3 protein, they turn into one entry using the most common DNA and genes. The V and J calls here are based on TCRdb, not the publication. This sample comprises 11,000 to 15,000 distinct CDR3 sequences, roughly 5.2% of them detected only once. Around 7.5% of the sample is held by the ten biggest clonotypes.

In the paper's terms, the treatment or condition label means: skin biopsy from PPD injection site in Mantoux-positive individual. The study described a robust, sensitive protocol for amplifying, sequencing and analyzing TCRs, using 3' ligation of a UMI-containing oligonucleotide to TCR cDNA. Tuberculin skin test biopsies were obtained from sites injected with PPD in individuals who had a positive Mantoux test. Total RNA was used without cell sorting and was treated with RQ1 DNase before reverse transcription, with a target input of roughly 1 to 1,100 ng. Skin biopsy and whole blood libraries were made to test pipeline robustness in samples where T cells form a minority population.

This sample comprised skin, obtained from a tuberculin skin test site. The sequence was obtained from an adult in good health. The sequence is built from TRBV20-1 and TRBJ2-1, and 13 junctional nucleotides match TRBD2. The CDR3 loop reads CSARSRGLAGETYNEQFF. The nucleotide sequence reads TGCAGTGCTAGATCCCGAGGACTAGCGGGGGAAACCTACAATGAGCAGTTCTTC.